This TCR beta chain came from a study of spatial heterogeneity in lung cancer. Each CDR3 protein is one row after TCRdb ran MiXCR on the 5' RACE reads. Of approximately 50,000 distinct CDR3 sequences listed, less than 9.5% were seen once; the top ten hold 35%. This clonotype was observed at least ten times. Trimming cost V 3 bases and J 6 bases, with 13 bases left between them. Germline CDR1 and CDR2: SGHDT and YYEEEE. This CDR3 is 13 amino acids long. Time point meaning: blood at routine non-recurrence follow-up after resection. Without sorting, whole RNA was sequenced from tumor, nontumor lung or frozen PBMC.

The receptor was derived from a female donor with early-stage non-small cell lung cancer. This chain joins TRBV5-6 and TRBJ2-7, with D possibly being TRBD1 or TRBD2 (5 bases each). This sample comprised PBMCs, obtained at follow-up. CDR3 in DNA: TGTGCCAGCAGCTACTGGGACCGGCTCGAGCAGTACTTC. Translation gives CASSYWDRLEQYF.